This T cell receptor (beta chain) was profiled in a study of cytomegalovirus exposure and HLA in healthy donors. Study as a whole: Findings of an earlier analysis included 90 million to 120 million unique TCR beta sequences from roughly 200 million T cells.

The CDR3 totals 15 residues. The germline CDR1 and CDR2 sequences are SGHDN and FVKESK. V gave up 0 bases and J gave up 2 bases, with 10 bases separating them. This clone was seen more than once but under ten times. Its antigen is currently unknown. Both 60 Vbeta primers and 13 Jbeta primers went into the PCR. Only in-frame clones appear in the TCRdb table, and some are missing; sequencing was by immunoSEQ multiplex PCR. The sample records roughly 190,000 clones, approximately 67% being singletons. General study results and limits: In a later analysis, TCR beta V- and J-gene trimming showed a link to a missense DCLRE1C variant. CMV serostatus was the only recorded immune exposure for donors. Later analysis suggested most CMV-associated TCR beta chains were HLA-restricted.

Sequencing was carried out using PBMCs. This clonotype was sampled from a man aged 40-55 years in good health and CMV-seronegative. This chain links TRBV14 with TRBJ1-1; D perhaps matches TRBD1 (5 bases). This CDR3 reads CASSQERGSNTEAFF. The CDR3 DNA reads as TGTGCCAGCAGCCAAGAAAGGGGCAGCAACACTGAAGCTTTCTTT.